These 20 T cell receptor beta chains share one sample of origin, sequenced in a study of T cells in Graves' hyperthyroidism and ophthalmopathy. Amplified regions were TCR beta CDR3 sequences from RNA transcripts. HTBI primers were employed in a first-round RT-PCR of the TCR CDR3. TCRdb redid the calling of the multiplex PCR reads with MiXCR, one entry per CDR3 protein. The sample has about 640,000 distinct CDR3 sequences; less than 25% are singletons. The source material was blood. Receptors were obtained from a man aged 25 to 45 with Graves' ophthalmopathy.

The chain recombines TRBV12-3 or TRBV12-4 with TRBJ1-4; D ambiguous. V lost 5 bases and J lost 5, with 15 bases in between. The CDR3 totals 15 residues. CDR3 residues: CASSDLTGPNEKLFF. In DNA, the CDR3 is TGTGCCAGCAGTGACTTGACCGGGCCCAATGAAAAACTGTTTTTT.

This clonotype has at least ten counts. The V and J genes are TRBV5-1 and TRBJ2-1, with a possible D match to TRBD1 (5 bases). Germline V CDR1 and CDR2: SGHRS, YFSETQ. The germline V and J ends were trimmed by 2 bases and 9 bases, with 18 bases remaining between them. The CDR3 length is 15 residues. The CDR3 DNA sequence: TGCGCCAGCAGCTTTAGCCAGGGCGTGTGGTCTGAGCAGTTCTTC. It encodes CASSFSQGVWSEQFF.

This clonotype was counted many times. This sequence joins TRBV12-3 or TRBV12-4 and TRBJ2-3; possibly TRBD1 for D (5 bases). CDR3 size: 16 residues. With 6 bases removed from V and 2 bases from J, the gap between germline ends came to 18 bases. The CDR3 DNA reads as TGTGCCAGCAGGGCCCTTCAGGGCAACCCCACAGATACGCAGTATTTT. Protein product: CASRALQGNPTDTQYF.

This clonotype was observed a handful of times. V and J are TRBV6-1 and TRBJ2-7; possible D gene TRBD1, 5 bases. Germline V lookup: CDR1 MNHNS, CDR2 SASEGT. V was pared by 6 bases and J by 0 bases, with 18 bases between. This CDR3 is built from 16 residues. This CDR3 is CASSSTPGFNSYEQYF. In DNA, the CDR3 is TGTGCCAGCAGCTCAACTCCAGGGTTTAACTCCTACGAGCAGTACTTC.

CDR3 sequence: CASTQPSGTKIAQYF. CDR3 sequence (DNA): TGCGCCAGCACCCAACCCTCCGGGACGAAGATCGCGCAGTACTTC. The chain couples TRBV10-2 to TRBJ2-7; TRBD1 or TRBD2 may be the D gene (5 bases each). The CDR3 length is 15 residues. Germline V gene sequence: CDR1 WSHSY, CDR2 SAAADI. V was cut by 7 bases and J by 9 bases, with 25 bases left in between.

The chain employs TRBV5-4 and TRBJ2-1; 12 bases are a match to TRBD2. After removal of 6 bases from V and 2 bases from J, the junction contained 3 bases not matched to a gene. Per germline, CDR1 SGHNT and CDR2 YYREEE (reference sequence). CDR3 size: 15 residues. CDR3 loop: CASKTSGSTYNEQFF. CDR3 sequence (DNA): TGTGCCAGCAAGACTAGCGGGAGCACCTACAATGAGCAGTTCTTC.

Ten or more counts support this clonotype. The germline gene is not matched at one end of the junction; a read error may be the cause. The chain links TRBV7-3 to TRBJ2-1; D ambiguous. CDR1 and CDR2 (germline): SGHTA, FQGTGA. The CDR3 is made up of 13 amino acids. The CDR3 sequence is CASSIYSDNEQFF. The CDR3 bases are TGTGCCAGCAGCATCTACTCCGACAATGAGCAGTTCTTC.

This clonotype was seen ten or more times. The genes are TRBV19 and TRBJ1-1; D is undetermined. Trimming pared 9 bases from V and 0 bases from J, leaving 11 bases between. Germline V gives CDR1 LNHDA, CDR2 SQIVND (reference sequence). This CDR3 comprises 13 residues. The CDR3 coding sequence is TGTGCCAGCAGCTTAGCGATGAACACTGAAGCTTTCTTT. Translated, it gives CASSLAMNTEAFF.

This chain uses TRBV3-1 with TRBJ2-5; 8 bases are a match to TRBD1. There are 15 residues in the CDR3. Germline CDR1 reads LGHDT; CDR2 reads YNNKEL (reference sequence). With 3 bases clipped from V and 4 bases from J, the junction kept 7 bases outside the gene matches. CDR3 DNA sequence: TGTGCCAGCAGCCATACAGGGGGTGGAGGAGAGACCCAGTACTTC. Translating it yields CASSHTGGGGETQYF.

This clonotype showed up just a few times. The chain is built from TRBV6-1 and TRBJ1-3; TRBD1 matches at 12 bases. CDR3 length equals 17 residues. Germline CDR1 reads MNHNS; CDR2 reads SASEGT. Trimming removed 6 bases from V and 4 bases from J; junction bases left unmatched: 10. Written as DNA, the CDR3 is TGTGCCAGCAGCCTGCTGGGGGGACAGGGGGCGGGAAACACCATATATTTT. Protein sequence: CASSLLGGQGAGNTIYF.

This clonotype came up a few times. One end of the junction varies from germline; a read error may be responsible. The chain joins TRBV7-9 to TRBJ1-5; 12 bases align to TRBD1. Germline CDR1 reads SEHNR; CDR2 reads FQNEAQ (reference sequence). The CDR3 runs to 14 residues. CDR3 sequence: CAGSLGQGASPQHF. The CDR3, as DNA: TGTGCCGGCAGCTTGGGACAGGGGGCATCGCCCCAGCATTTT.

In its sample, this clonotype was seen a few times. This rearrangement joins TRBV5-8 to TRBJ2-2, with D perhaps matching TRBD2 (6 bases). Trimming removed 4 bases from V and 0 bases from J, with 10 bases in between. The CDR3 contains 15 residues. Germline CDR1 reads SGHTS; CDR2 reads YDEGEE. Here the CDR3 DNA reads TGTGCCAGCAGCCGGGAGATTGCGAACACCGGGGAGCTGTTTTTT. Translated, it gives CASSREIANTGELFF.

This chain uses TRBV25-1 with TRBJ1-4, with 7 nucleotides matching TRBD1. This CDR3 region has 18 residues. Germline V CDR1 and CDR2: MGHDK, SYGVNS. V trimming: 3 bases; J trimming: 8 bases; junction bases outside the gene matches: 18. This chain's CDR3 is CASSERTPTGKFNEKLFF. The CDR3 coding sequence is TGTGCCAGCAGTGAGAGGACACCGACAGGGAAGTTCAACGAAAAACTGTTTTTT.

This clonotype was counted a few times. The chain employs TRBV28 and TRBJ1-1; 10 nucleotides line up with TRBD1. CDR1 and CDR2 from the germline V gene are MDHEN and SYDVKM. This CDR3 comprises 11 residues. J was trimmed by 13 bases and V by 8 bases; bases with no gene match: 7. The CDR3 sequence is CASRDRGMFFF. As DNA, the CDR3 is TGTGCCAGCCGGGACAGGGGTATGTTTTTCTTT.

This clonotype was seen a few times. This rearrangement joins TRBV7-9 to TRBJ2-1; D might be TRBD2 (6 bases). The germline CDR1 and CDR2 sequences are SEHNR and FQNEAQ (reference sequence). The CDR3 consists of 14 residues. V was clipped by 1 base and J by 8 bases, with 12 bases between them. CDR3 DNA: TGTGCCAGCAGCTTAGTCAAAACGGGAGATGAGCAGTTCTTC. Protein product: CASSLVKTGDEQFF.

This clonotype showed up just once. V and J are TRBV12-3 or TRBV12-4 and TRBJ1-5; D is unresolved. The CDR3 is made up of 14 amino acids. V shed 3 bases and J shed 3 bases, with 9 bases lying between them. The CDR3 spells CASSFQAANQPQHF. CDR3 DNA: TGTGCCAGCAGTTTTCAGGCAGCCAATCAGCCCCAGCATTTT.

Ten or more counts support this clonotype. This sequence joins TRBV3-1 and TRBJ1-5; D possibly corresponds to TRBD1 (6 bases). CDR1 LGHDT and CDR2 YNNKEL come from the germline V gene (reference sequence). This CDR3 contains 16 residues. V gave up 1 base and J gave up 4 bases, with 14 bases separating them. The CDR3 region has the DNA TGTGCCAGCAGCCAAGCTACGGGGACACCTAATCAGCCCCAGCATTTT. It translates to CASSQATGTPNQPQHF.

This clonotype has a handful of counts. V usage is TRBV5-1 and J usage is TRBJ2-6; TRBD1 aligns across 11 bases. With 4 bases clipped from V and 0 bases from J, the junction kept 6 bases outside the gene matches. From germline, CDR1 is SGHRS and CDR2 YFSETQ. The CDR3 totals 18 residues. DNA of the CDR3: TGCGCCAGCAGCCCCTGGGACAGGGGGGTCTCTGGGGCCAACGTCCTGACTTTC. This codes for CASSPWDRGVSGANVLTF. Variable domain in full (rest from reference TRBV5-1 and TRBJ2-6): KAGVTQTPRYLIKTRGQQVTLSCSPISGHRSVSWYQQTPGQGLQFLFEYFSETQRNKGNFPGRFSGRQFSNSRSEMNVSTLELGDSALYLCASSPWDRGVSGANVLTFGAGSRLTVL.

The sample holds many counts of this clonotype. This rearrangement joins TRBV7-9 to TRBJ1-5; 10 bases agree with TRBD1. J was trimmed by 6 bases and V by 5 bases; bases with no gene match: 13. This CDR3 is built from 17 residues. Germline V gene data show CDR1 as SEHNR and CDR2 as FQNEAQ (reference sequence). This chain's CDR3 is CASSQVTGTGVGQPQHF. DNA for the CDR3: TGTGCCAGCAGCCAAGTTACCGGGACAGGGGTTGGTCAGCCCCAGCATTTT.

As DNA, the CDR3 is TGTGCCAGTAGTATCGGGGGGGCGGTCGGGGAGCTGTTTTTT. It yields the protein CASSIGGAVGELFF. The chain combines TRBV19 with TRBJ2-2; 8 nucleotides line up with TRBD2. The CDR3 is 14 residues long. The V gene end was trimmed by 3 bases and the J gene end by 7 bases; junction bases not matched to a gene: 4. CDR1 and CDR2 from the germline V gene are LNHDA and SQIVND (reference sequence).